This passage covers 30 T cell receptor beta chains from one sample sequenced in a study of blood T cell repertoires in COVID-19. Generated by immunoSEQ multiplex PCR, the TCRdb table keeps only in-frame clones and is missing some. Here the sample spans 90,000 to 120,000 clones, roughly 90% being singletons. Source material: peripheral blood. Receptor source: a man in his forties with active or convalescent COVID-19.

V is TRBV30 and J is TRBJ2-3; TRBD1 matches at 8 bases. V dropped 5 bases and J dropped 1; count of bases not matched to a gene: 5. Germline V gene data show CDR1 as GTSNPN and CDR2 as SVGIG (reference sequence). The CDR3 is 14 residues long. CDR3 region: CAWGLGQGTDTQYF. The DNA for the CDR3 is TGTGCCTGGGGCCTGGGACAGGGCACAGATACGCAGTATTTT.

V usage is TRBV7-7 and J usage is TRBJ2-1; the match to TRBD2 covers 12 bases. Trimming took 1 base from V and 10 from J; bases not matched to a gene: 5. This CDR3 is 15 amino acids long. Germline-derived CDR1 and CDR2 are SSHAT and FNYEAQ (reference sequence). This chain's CDR3 is CASSLGLAGVTEQFF. The CDR3 DNA reads as TGTGCCAGCAGCTTAGGACTAGCGGGAGTGACCGAGCAGTTCTTC.

J is TRBJ2-1 and V is TRBV6-4; 11 bases are a match to TRBD2. CDR3 length equals 15 residues. The germline CDR1 and CDR2 sequences are MRHNA and SNTAGT. V lost 5 bases to trimming and J lost 4 bases; unmatched junction nucleotides: 4. The CDR3 nucleotides read TGTGCCAGCAGTTCCGGGACTAGCGGTTACAATGAGCAGTTCTTC. Its protein product is CASSSGTSGYNEQFF.

The CDR3 is CASSPWEPGQPSLSEKLFF. CDR3 nucleotide sequence: TGCGCCAGCAGCCCATGGGAACCGGGACAGCCATCCTTGAGTGAAAAACTGTTTTTT. This chain connects TRBV4-3 to TRBJ1-4; 7 bases map to TRBD1. CDR3 length equals 19 residues. V was pared by 4 bases and J by 7 bases, with 21 bases of the junction left unmatched. Looked up from germline, CDR1 is LGHNA and CDR2 is YSLEER.

The rearrangement uses TRBV10-3 and TRBJ1-2; a possible D gene is TRBD1 (5 bases). The CDR3 is 14 amino acids. From germline, CDR1 is ENHRY and CDR2 SYGVKD. Trimming removed 2 bases at V and 8 bases at J, with 15 bases between. CDR3 in DNA: TGTGCCATCAGTGAGCCCAGGGTCATCTGGGGCTACACCTTC. This translates into CAISEPRVIWGYTF.

This sequence joins TRBV5-4 and TRBJ1-3, with D unclear. The V and J ends lost 9 bases and 1 base respectively, with 14 bases between them. Germline V gene data show CDR1 as SGHNT and CDR2 as YYREEE (reference sequence). CDR3 length: 14 amino acids. CDR3 amino acids: CATLEVGSGNTIYF. The CDR3, as DNA: TGTGCCACACTAGAGGTCGGGTCTGGAAACACCATATATTTT.

This clone was detected a few times. The gene calls are TRBV7-2 and TRBJ2-1; maybe TRBD2 (6 bases). Trimming took 0 bases from V and 0 from J, leaving 15 bases between them. The germline gives CDR1 SGHTA, CDR2 FQGNSA. The CDR3 has 18 residues. CDR3 in DNA: TGTGCCAGCAGCTTAGCCCTCTTAGCGGCCGGCTCCTACAATGAGCAGTTCTTC. Encoded protein: CASSLALLAAGSYNEQFF.

The chain carries TRBV6-2 or TRBV6-3 and TRBJ1-5; perhaps TRBD1 as D (6 bases). CDR1 and CDR2 from the germline V gene are MNHEY and SVGEGT. The CDR3 extends over 14 amino acids. V was trimmed by 2 bases and J by 5 bases, leaving 10 bases between them. The CDR3 here is CASSYPGEHQPQHF. In nucleotides, the CDR3 is TGTGCCAGCAGTTACCCAGGGGAACATCAGCCCCAGCATTTT.

The rearrangement links TRBV7-6 to TRBJ2-7; 12 nucleotides align to TRBD2. The germline CDR1 and CDR2 sequences are SGHVS and FNYEAQ. V lost 4 bases, J lost 3 bases, and 4 bases stayed unmatched. This CDR3 contains 15 residues. CDR3 sequence (DNA): TGTGCCAGCAGCTCGAGGACTAGCGGGGTCTACGAGCAGTACTTC. It translates to CASSSRTSGVYEQYF.

The rearrangement links TRBV5-1 to TRBJ1-6; a weak D match, TRBD1 (6 bases). This CDR3 has 15 residues. Germline CDR1 reads SGHRS; CDR2 reads YFSETQ. With 2 bases removed from V and 7 bases from J, the gap between germline ends came to 13 bases. CDR3 nucleotides: TGCGCCAGCAGCTTAGCAGGGGCAGGGAATTCACCCCTCCACTTT. Translation gives CASSLAGAGNSPLHF.

This clone was counted a single time. The rearrangement joins TRBV18 to TRBJ1-2; possibly TRBD1 for D (6 bases). The CDR3 is made up of 15 amino acids. Germline V gene sequence: CDR1 KGHSH, CDR2 LQKENI. V lost 3 bases to trimming and J lost 6 bases, with 17 bases between them. The CDR3 sequence: CASSPGGASGNGYTF. CDR3 in DNA: TGTGCCAGCTCACCCGGGGGGGCGAGTGGAAATGGCTACACCTTC.

The chain uses TRBV19 and TRBJ2-4; no clear D gene. In germline, CDR1 is LNHDA, CDR2 SQIVND (reference sequence). This CDR3 has 13 residues. The germline V and J ends were trimmed by 6 bases and 7 bases, with 13 bases remaining between them. As DNA, the CDR3 is TGTGCCAGTAGATCGGTCGGTGCGAACATTCAGTACTTC. As protein: CASRSVGANIQYF.

This clone was recorded only once. V usage is TRBV7-3 and J usage is TRBJ1-2; D perhaps matches TRBD1 (5 bases). Germline CDR1 SGHTA, CDR2 FQGTGA. The CDR3 consists of 17 residues. V dropped 2 bases and J dropped 4 bases, with 20 bases sitting between them. The CDR3 DNA is TGTGCCAGCAGCTTATCCGCAGGGACTGGGGTTACCTATGGCTACACCTTC. Translating it yields CASSLSAGTGVTYGYTF.

The rearrangement uses TRBV29-1 and TRBJ2-1; TRBD2 might be the D (5 bases). The germline CDR1 and CDR2 sequences are SQVTM and ANQGSEA. This CDR3 contains 14 residues. Trimming removed 5 bases at V and 0 bases at J, with 11 bases between. CDR3 coding DNA: TGCAGCGTTTATGCCGGGGACTCCTACAATGAGCAGTTCTTC. Its protein product is CSVYAGDSYNEQFF.

This clone came up once. V gene TRBV24-1 combines with J gene TRBJ2-1; D might be TRBD2 (6 bases). Between the trimmed V and J ends, which lost 3 bases and 3 bases, there was a span of 17 bases. CDR3 size: 17 residues. The germline gives CDR1 KGHDR, CDR2 SFDVKD. CDR3 DNA sequence: TGTGCCACCAGTGATGACCCGACTAGAACCTTCTACAATGAGCAGTTCTTC. It is translated as CATSDDPTRTFYNEQFF.

This clone was counted once. The chain is built from TRBV25-1 and TRBJ2-7, with D unclear. The germline V gene encodes CDR1 MGHDK and CDR2 SYGVNS. The CDR3 is 11 amino acids. The V end was cut by 3 bases, the J end by 3 bases, with 3 bases between. CDR3 region: CASSDSYEQYF. CDR3 DNA sequence: TGTGCCAGCAGTGACAGCTACGAGCAGTACTTC.

The CDR3 reads CASSFLVGLGSSNEQFF. CDR3 in DNA: TGTGCCAGCAGCTTTCTTGTAGGACTAGGAAGTTCCAATGAGCAGTTCTTC. V gene TRBV11-2 combines with J gene TRBJ2-1; 7 nucleotides line up with TRBD2. Germline trimming cut 3 bases from V and 6 bases from J; bases unmatched to any gene: 14. CDR3 length: 17 residues. CDR1 is SGHAT, CDR2 FQNNGV, per germline.

The CDR3 DNA sequence: TGTGCCAGCAGCCAGTCCTACGAGCAGTACTTC. It is translated as CASSQSYEQYF. V and J are TRBV11-2 and TRBJ2-7; D gene uncertain. CDR3 size: 11 residues. The germline CDR1 and CDR2 sequences are SGHAT and FQNNGV. Deletions cut 5 bases from V and 1 base from J, with 3 bases between.

This chain connects TRBV24-1 to TRBJ2-2, with D hard to call. Per the germline V gene, CDR1 is KGHDR and CDR2 is SFDVKD. Trimming shortened V by 8 bases and J by 4 bases, and 7 bases separated the two germline ends. There are 12 residues in the CDR3. The CDR3 nucleotides are TGTGCCACCACAGGCCCCACCGGGGAGCTGTTTTTT. Its translation is CATTGPTGELFF.

The rearrangement uses TRBV2 and TRBJ1-4, with 9 nucleotides matching TRBD1. J gave up 5 bases and V 6 bases, and 4 bases lay outside the gene matches. The V gene's germline CDR1 is SNHLY and CDR2 FYNNEI. The CDR3 extends over 14 amino acids. In nucleotides, the CDR3 is TGTGCCAGCAGGGGTACAGGGGGCAATGAAAAACTGTTTTTT. It yields the protein CASRGTGGNEKLFF.

The genes are TRBV5-1 and TRBJ1-6; tentative D call: TRBD1 (5 bases). CDR3 length: 15 amino acids. Trimming cost V 0 bases and J 7 bases, with 11 bases left between them. The germline gives CDR1 SGHRS, CDR2 YFSETQ. The CDR3 DNA follows: TGCGCCAGCAGCTTGGTTACAGGAGGGAATTCACCCCTCCACTTT. It encodes CASSLVTGGNSPLHF.

This sequence joins TRBV19 and TRBJ2-7; the match to TRBD2 covers 7 bases. The CDR3 has 15 amino acids. Germline V CDR1 and CDR2: LNHDA, SQIVND (reference sequence). The junction had 5 bases not matched to a gene; V was cut back by 3 bases and J by 0 bases. CDR3 coding DNA: TGTGCCAGTAGTATTATGGCGGGAGTCTCCTACGAGCAGTACTTC. Translating it yields CASSIMAGVSYEQYF.

V usage is TRBV11-2 and J usage is TRBJ1-2; 8 bases line up with TRBD1. Germline loops: CDR1 SGHAT, CDR2 FQNNGV. The junction had 4 bases not matched to a gene; V was cut back by 5 bases and J by 2 bases. The CDR3 sequence is 14 residues long. The CDR3 DNA sequence: TGTGCCAGCAGCCCGGGACAGGTGAACTATGGCTACACCTTC. Translation: CASSPGQVNYGYTF.

The CDR3: CASSAREGANTEAFF. CDR3 sequence (DNA): TGTGCCAGCAGCGCTAGGGAGGGAGCAAACACTGAAGCTTTCTTT. The rearrangement uses TRBV9 and TRBJ1-1; D remains ambiguous. The CDR3 has 15 residues. V shed 3 bases and J shed 2 bases, with 14 bases lying between them. Germline V gives CDR1 SGDLS, CDR2 YYNGEE.

This rearrangement joins TRBV6-1 to TRBJ2-7, with TRBD2 matching over 9 bases. This CDR3 region has 16 residues. Germline CDR1 is MNHNS and CDR2 is SASEGT. Trimming cost V 3 bases and J 2 bases; bases outside gene matches: 8. CDR3 residues: CASSEGSRGRAYEQYF. DNA for the CDR3: TGTGCCAGCAGTGAGGGATCTCGCGGGAGGGCCTACGAGCAGTACTTC.

The chain combines TRBV18 with TRBJ2-3, with 9 bases fitting TRBD2. Germline V gene lookup returns CDR1 KGHSH and CDR2 LQKENI. The CDR3 is 15 residues long. With V trimmed by 5 bases and J by 2 bases, 5 bases remained unmatched. CDR3 nucleotide sequence: TGTGCCAGCTCAACTCGACTAGCGGACACAGATACGCAGTATTTT. It yields the protein CASSTRLADTDTQYF.

The chain combines TRBV5-4 with TRBJ2-3; possible D gene TRBD2, 5 bases. Germline V CDR1 and CDR2: SGHNT, YYREEE (reference sequence). V shed 4 bases and J shed 3 bases, with 12 bases lying between them. The CDR3 consists of 14 residues. CDR3: CASSDGLLTDTQYF. The CDR3 DNA follows: TGTGCCAGCAGCGATGGACTTTTGACAGATACGCAGTATTTT.

The gene calls are TRBV7-9 and TRBJ2-7, with D perhaps matching TRBD2 (5 bases). CDR1 is SEHNR, CDR2 FQNEAQ, per germline (reference sequence). The CDR3 loop spans 14 amino acids. With 4 bases removed from V and 3 bases from J, the gap between germline ends came to 13 bases. CDR3 protein: CASSSTGSSYEQYF. CDR3 DNA: TGTGCCAGCAGCTCTACGGGGAGTAGCTACGAGCAGTACTTC. The whole variable domain, remainder taken from reference TRBV7-9 and TRBJ2-7, is DTGVSQNPRHKITKRGQNVTFRCDPISEHNRLYWYRQTLGQGPEFLTYFQNEAQLEKSRLLSDRFSAERPKGSFSTLEIQRTEQGDSAMYLCASSSTGSSYEQYFGPGTRLTVT.

In this sample, this clone turned up once. V usage is TRBV30 and J usage is TRBJ2-7, with 8 bases matching TRBD2. Germline trimming cut 2 bases from V and 0 bases from J; bases unmatched to any gene: 9. CDR1 is GTSNPN and CDR2 is SVGIG in the germline V gene (reference sequence). The CDR3 is made up of 16 amino acids. The CDR3 DNA reads TGTGCCTGGAGTTTCCCTACTAGCGGAAGCTCCTACGAGCAGTACTTC. It encodes CAWSFPTSGSSYEQYF.

This chain connects TRBV10-3 to TRBJ1-5; possibly TRBD1 for D (5 bases). The length of the CDR3 is 15 residues. The V gene lost 0 bases and the J gene lost 5 bases, with 11 bases spanning the gap. CDR1 and CDR2 (germline): ENHRY, SYGVKD. CDR3 protein: CAISESRQSHQPQHF. CDR3 bases: TGTGCCATCAGTGAGTCTCGACAGTCCCATCAGCCCCAGCATTTT.